The present entry profiles one TCR beta chain with its context. Three rounds of nested PCR, following a modified ARM-PCR protocol, produced the TCRbeta library. TCRdb itself ran the multiplex PCR reads through MiXCR, one entry per CDR3 protein. The table lists about 110,000 distinct CDR3 sequences, about 63% of them singletons, with roughly 20% in the top ten. The data derive from a study of tumor and adjacent non-tumor tissue in lung cancer. The template was RNA from unsorted bulk tissue. Distant lung tissue was collected more than 3 cm away from the tumor edge. This CDR3 is built from 15 residues. V trimming: 3 bases; J trimming: 4 bases; junction bases outside the gene matches: 1. Germline CDR1 and CDR2: SNHLY and FYNNEI.

The source material was distant non-tumor lung tissue. The chain employs TRBV2 and TRBJ2-1; 12 bases agree with TRBD2. The sequence derives from a man in his sixties with non-small cell lung cancer. CDR3 nucleotide sequence: TGTGCCAGCAGTGACACTAGCGGGGGGTACAATGAGCAGTTCTTC. This codes for CASSDTSGGYNEQFF.